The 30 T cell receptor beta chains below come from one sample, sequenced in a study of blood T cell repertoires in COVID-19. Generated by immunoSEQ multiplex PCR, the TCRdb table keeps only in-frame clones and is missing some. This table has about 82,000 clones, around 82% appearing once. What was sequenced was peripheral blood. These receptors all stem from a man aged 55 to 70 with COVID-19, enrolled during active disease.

CDR3 nucleotide sequence: TGTGCCAGCAGCTTTCACGGAAGGGGGCAGTTCTTC. It specifies CASSFHGRGQFF. The chain carries TRBV11-2 and TRBJ2-1, with TRBD1 as a possible D gene (5 bases). CDR1 is SGHAT and CDR2 is FQNNGV in the germline V gene. Between the trimmed V and J ends, which lost 3 bases and 12 bases, there was a span of 12 bases. This CDR3 is built from 12 residues.

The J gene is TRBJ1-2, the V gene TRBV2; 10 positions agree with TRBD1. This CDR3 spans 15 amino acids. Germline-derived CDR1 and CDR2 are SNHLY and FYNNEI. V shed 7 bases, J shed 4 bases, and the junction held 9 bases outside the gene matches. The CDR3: CASTPRTGGIYGYTF. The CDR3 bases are TGTGCCAGCACGCCTAGGACAGGGGGTATCTATGGCTACACCTTC.

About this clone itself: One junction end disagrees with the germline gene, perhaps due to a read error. The CDR3 here is CASSFERGNEQFF. The CDR3 DNA reads as TGTGCTAGCAGCTTTGAACGGGGAAATGAGCAGTTCTTC. The rearrangement links TRBV7-7 to TRBJ2-1, with TRBD2 as a possible D gene (5 bases). The CDR3 runs to 13 residues. Germline V gene lookup returns CDR1 SSHAT and CDR2 FNYEAQ (reference sequence).

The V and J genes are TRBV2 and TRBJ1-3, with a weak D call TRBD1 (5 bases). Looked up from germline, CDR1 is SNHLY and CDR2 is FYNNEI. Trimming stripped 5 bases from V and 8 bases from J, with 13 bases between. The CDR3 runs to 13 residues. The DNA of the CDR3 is TGTGCCAGCAGTACAGGACACTGGGACACCATATATTTT. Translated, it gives CASSTGHWDTIYF.

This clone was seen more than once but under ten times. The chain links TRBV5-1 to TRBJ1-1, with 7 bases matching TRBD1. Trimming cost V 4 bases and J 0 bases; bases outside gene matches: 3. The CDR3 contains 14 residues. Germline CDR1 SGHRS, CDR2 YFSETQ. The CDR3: CASSQGTVNTEAFF. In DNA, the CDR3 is TGCGCCAGCAGCCAGGGGACAGTGAACACTGAAGCTTTCTTT.

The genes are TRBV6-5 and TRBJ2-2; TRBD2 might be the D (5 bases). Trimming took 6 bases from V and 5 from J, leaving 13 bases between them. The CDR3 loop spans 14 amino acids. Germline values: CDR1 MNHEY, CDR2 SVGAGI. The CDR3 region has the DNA TGTGCCAGCAGAGTACTAGTAGCGACCGGGGAGCTGTTTTTT. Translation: CASRVLVATGELFF.

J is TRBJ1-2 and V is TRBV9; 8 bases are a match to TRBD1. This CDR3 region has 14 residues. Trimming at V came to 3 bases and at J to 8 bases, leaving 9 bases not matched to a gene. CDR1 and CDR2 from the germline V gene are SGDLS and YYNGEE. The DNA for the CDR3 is TGTGCCAGCAGCGCCCTCCAGGGGGCGCGGGGCTACACCTTC. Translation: CASSALQGARGYTF.

The CDR3 DNA is TGTGCCAGCAGCCCGTCCGGCAGGGCCAGGGGGAAGCGTTTTTTT. Its protein is CASSPSGRARGKRFF. The chain recombines TRBV21-1 with TRBJ1-4; the table's TRBD1 call for D was not verified on the DNA. TRBV21-1 is a pseudogene locus. The CDR3 has 15 residues.

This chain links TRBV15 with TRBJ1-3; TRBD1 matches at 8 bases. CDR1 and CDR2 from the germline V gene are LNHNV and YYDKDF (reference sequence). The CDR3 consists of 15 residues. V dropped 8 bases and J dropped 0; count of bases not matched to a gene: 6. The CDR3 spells CATAAGGYSGNTIYF. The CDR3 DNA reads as TGTGCCACCGCGGCAGGGGGCTACTCTGGAAACACCATATATTTT.

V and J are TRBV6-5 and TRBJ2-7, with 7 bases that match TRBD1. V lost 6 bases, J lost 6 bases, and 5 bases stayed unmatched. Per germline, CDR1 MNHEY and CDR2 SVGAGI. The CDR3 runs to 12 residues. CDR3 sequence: CASRDSGGEQYF. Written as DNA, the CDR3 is TGTGCCAGCAGAGACTCAGGGGGCGAGCAGTACTTC.

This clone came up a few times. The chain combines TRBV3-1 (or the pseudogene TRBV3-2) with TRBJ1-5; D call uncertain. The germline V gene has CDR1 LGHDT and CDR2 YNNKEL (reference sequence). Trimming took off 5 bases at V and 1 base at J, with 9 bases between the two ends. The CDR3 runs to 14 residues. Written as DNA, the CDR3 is TGTGCCAGCAGCTTATCGGGAAGCAATCAGCCCCAGCATTTT. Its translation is CASSLSGSNQPQHF.

CDR3 DNA sequence: TGTGCCAGCTCACCTAGCCCAACCAGGGGTAGCAATCAGCCCCAGCATTTT. It codes for CASSPSPTRGSNQPQHF. The gene calls are TRBV18 and TRBJ1-5, with D perhaps matching TRBD1 (6 bases). Germline V CDR1 and CDR2: KGHSH, LQKENI. There are 17 residues in the CDR3. V dropped 3 bases and J dropped 0 bases, with 15 bases sitting between them. Looking up the rest from reference TRBV18 and TRBJ1-5 gives the full variable domain: NAGVMQNPRHLVRRRGQEARLRCSPMKGHSHVYWYRQLPEEGLKFMVYLQKENIIDESGMPKERFSAEFPKEGPSILRIQQVVRGDSAAYFCASSPSPTRGSNQPQHFGDGTRLSIL.

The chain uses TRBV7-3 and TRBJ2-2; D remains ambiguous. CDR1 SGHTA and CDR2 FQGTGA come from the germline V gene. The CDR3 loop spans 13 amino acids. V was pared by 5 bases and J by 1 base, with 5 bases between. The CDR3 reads CASSPQNTGELFF. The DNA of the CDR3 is TGTGCCAGCAGCCCCCAGAACACCGGGGAGCTGTTTTTT.

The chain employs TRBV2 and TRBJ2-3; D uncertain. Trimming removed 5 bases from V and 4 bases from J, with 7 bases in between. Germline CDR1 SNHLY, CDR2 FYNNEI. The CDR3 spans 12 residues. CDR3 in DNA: TGTGCCAGCAGTACCACTTCAGATACGCAGTATTTT. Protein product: CASSTTSDTQYF.

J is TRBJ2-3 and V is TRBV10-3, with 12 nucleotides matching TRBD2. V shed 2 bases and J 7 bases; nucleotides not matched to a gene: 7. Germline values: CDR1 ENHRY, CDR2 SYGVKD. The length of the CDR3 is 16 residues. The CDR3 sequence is CAISEPTSGRANTQYF. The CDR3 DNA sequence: TGTGCCATCAGTGAGCCGACTAGCGGGAGAGCTAATACGCAGTATTTT.

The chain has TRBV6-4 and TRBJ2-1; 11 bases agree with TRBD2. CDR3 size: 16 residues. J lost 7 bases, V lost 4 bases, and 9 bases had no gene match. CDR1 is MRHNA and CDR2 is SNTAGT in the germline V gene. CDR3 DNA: TGTGCCAGCAGTGTAGGTACTAGCGGGAGTAGGAATGAGCAGTTCTTC. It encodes CASSVGTSGSRNEQFF.

CDR3 in amino acids: CASSDPPSTPGGNEQYF. DNA of the CDR3: TGTGCCAGCAGTGACCCCCCTTCTACCCCTGGGGGGAACGAGCAGTACTTC. The rearrangement links TRBV6-1 to TRBJ2-7; TRBD2 is a possible D gene (6 bases). The germline gives CDR1 MNHNS, CDR2 SASEGT. This CDR3 contains 17 residues. Deletions cut 3 bases from V and 5 bases from J, with 23 bases between.

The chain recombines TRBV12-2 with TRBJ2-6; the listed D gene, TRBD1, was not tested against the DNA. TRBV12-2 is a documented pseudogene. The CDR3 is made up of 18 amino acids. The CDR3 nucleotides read TGTGCAAGTCGCTTAGTTCAGGGGGCGCAAGCTGGGGCCAACGTCCTGACTTTC. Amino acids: CASRLVQGAQAGANVLTF.

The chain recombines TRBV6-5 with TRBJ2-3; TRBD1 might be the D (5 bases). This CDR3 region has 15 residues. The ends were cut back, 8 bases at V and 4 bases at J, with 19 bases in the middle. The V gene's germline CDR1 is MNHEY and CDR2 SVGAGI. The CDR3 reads CASHGQGVVADTQYF. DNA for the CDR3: TGTGCCAGCCACGGGCAGGGTGTAGTAGCAGATACGCAGTATTTT.

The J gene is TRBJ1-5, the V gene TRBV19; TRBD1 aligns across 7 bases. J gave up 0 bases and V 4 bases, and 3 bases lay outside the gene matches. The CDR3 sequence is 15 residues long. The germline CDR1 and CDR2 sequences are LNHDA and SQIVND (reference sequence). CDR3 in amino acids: CASSTGTASNQPQHF. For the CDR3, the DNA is TGTGCCAGTAGTACGGGGACAGCTAGCAATCAGCCCCAGCATTTT.

CDR3 region: CATSDLTGQGAREGNTIYF. In DNA form, the CDR3 reads TGTGCCACCAGTGATTTAACGGGACAGGGGGCAAGAGAAGGAAACACCATATATTTT. V gene TRBV24-1 combines with J gene TRBJ1-3; 12 nucleotides match TRBD1. V shed 1 base, J shed 4 bases, and the junction held 10 bases outside the gene matches. Germline CDR1 and CDR2: KGHDR and SFDVKD. The CDR3 runs to 19 residues.

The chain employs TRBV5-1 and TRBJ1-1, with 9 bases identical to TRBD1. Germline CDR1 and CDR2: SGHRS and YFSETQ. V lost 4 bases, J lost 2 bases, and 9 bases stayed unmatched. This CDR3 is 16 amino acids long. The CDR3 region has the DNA TGCGCCAGCAGCACCGGGGACAGGGTAAGAAACACTGAAGCTTTCTTT. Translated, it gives CASSTGDRVRNTEAFF.

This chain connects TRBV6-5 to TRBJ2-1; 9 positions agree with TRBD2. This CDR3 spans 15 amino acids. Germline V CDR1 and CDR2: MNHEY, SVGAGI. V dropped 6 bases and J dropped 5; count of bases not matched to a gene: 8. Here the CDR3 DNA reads TGTGCCAGCAGAGCGGCGGGAGGGTTCCACAATGAGCAGTTCTTC. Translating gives CASRAAGGFHNEQFF.

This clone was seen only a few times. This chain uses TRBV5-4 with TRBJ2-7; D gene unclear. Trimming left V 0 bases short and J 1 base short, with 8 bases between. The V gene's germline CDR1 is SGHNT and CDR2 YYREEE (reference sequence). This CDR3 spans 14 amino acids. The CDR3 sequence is CASSLDVRSYEQYF. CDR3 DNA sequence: TGTGCCAGCAGCTTGGATGTGCGGTCCTACGAGCAGTACTTC.

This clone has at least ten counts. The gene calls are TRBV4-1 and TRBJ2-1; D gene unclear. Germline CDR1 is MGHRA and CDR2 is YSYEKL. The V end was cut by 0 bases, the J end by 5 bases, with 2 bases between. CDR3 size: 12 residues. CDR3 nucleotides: TGCGCCAGCAGCCAAGACGACAATGAGCAGTTCTTC. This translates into CASSQDDNEQFF.

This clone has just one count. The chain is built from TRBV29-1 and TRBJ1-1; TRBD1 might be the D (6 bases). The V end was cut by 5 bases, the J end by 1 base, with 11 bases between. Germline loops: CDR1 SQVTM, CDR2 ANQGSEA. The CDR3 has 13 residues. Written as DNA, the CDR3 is TGCAGCGTTTGGACAGCAGGGAACACTGAAGCTTTCTTT. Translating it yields CSVWTAGNTEAFF.

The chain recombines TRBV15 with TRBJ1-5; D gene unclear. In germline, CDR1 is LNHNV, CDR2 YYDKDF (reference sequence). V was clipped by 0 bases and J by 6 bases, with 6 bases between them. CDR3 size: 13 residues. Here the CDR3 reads CATSREFSQPQHF. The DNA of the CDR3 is TGTGCCACCAGCAGAGAATTCAGTCAGCCCCAGCATTTT.

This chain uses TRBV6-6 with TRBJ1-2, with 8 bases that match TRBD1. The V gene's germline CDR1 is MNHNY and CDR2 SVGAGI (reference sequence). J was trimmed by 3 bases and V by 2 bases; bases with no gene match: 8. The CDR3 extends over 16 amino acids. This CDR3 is CASSYGRGTGDYGYTF. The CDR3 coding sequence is TGTGCCAGCAGTTACGGCCGTGGGACAGGAGACTATGGCTACACCTTC.

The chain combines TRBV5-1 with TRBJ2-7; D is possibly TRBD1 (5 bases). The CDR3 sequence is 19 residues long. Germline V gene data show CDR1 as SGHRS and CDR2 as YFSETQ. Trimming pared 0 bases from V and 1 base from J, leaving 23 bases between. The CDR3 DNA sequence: TGCGCCAGCAGCTTGGGCCCCGACGCGACAGCATATACGTCCTACGAGCAGTACTTC. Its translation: CASSLGPDATAYTSYEQYF.

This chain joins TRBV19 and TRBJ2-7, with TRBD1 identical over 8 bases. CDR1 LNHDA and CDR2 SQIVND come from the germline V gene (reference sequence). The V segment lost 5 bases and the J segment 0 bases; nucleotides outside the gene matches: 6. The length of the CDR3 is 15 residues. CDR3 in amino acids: CASSGGQGFSYEQYF. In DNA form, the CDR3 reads TGTGCCAGTAGTGGAGGACAGGGTTTCTCCTACGAGCAGTACTTC.